This section outlines one T cell receptor beta chain sequence together with its context. The sample is drawn from a study of blood T cell repertoires in COVID-19. Across the study: Donors in the United States, Italy and Spain gave samples during acute or convalescent COVID-19. PBMCs, B-cell-depleted T cells, or T cells were the source of the cDNA or gDNA that made up the material.

This CDR3 comprises 14 residues. How the authors handled the data: Reference gene primer amplification in the assay estimated nucleated cell counts. Sequencing was performed with immunoSEQ multiplex PCR; in TCRdb, only in-frame clones are kept and a portion is missing. V and J calls and clone size come straight from that table; D and trimming were deduced from the DNA. The sample lists 95,000 to 100,000 clones, 85% occurring once. This clonotype was obtained from a woman in her 70s with active or convalescent COVID-19. Sample: peripheral blood. The chain employs TRBV21-1 and TRBJ2-3; TRBD1 reflects the table's D call only, with no check against the DNA. TRBV21-1 is assigned pseudogene status. CDR3 protein: CASSGQGRVDTQYF. DNA for the CDR3: TGTGCCAGCAGTGGACAGGGAAGGGTGGATACGCAGTATTTT.